These T cell receptor beta chains were read from a single sample in a study of blood T cell repertoires in COVID-19. Some clones are missing from TCRdb's copy, which holds only in-frame ones; the method was immunoSEQ multiplex PCR. The sample carries approximately 170,000 clones, around 86% recorded once. Material for sequencing was peripheral blood. Receptors were obtained from a man between 65 and 80 years old who had recovered from COVID-19. Each CDR3 is given with its conserved first and last residue. A D gene is named only where the DNA matches it firmly. The size field is filled for only some rows; it gives once, few, many or a size class.

V gene	D gene	clone size	J gene	CDR3 DNA	CDR3 protein
TRBV24-1	TRBD2	-	TRBJ2-1	TGTGCCACCAGTGATGATTCCGGGACTAGCGGGGGGTACAATGAGCAGTTCTTC	CATSDDSGTSGGYNEQFF
TRBV28	-	-	TRBJ1-1	TGTGCCAGCAGTTTATCTGGGAGGGGAATGAACACTGAAGCTTTCTTT	CASSLSGRGMNTEAFF
TRBV5-1	TRBD2	-	TRBJ2-1	TGCGCCAGCAGCTCCCGGAGACTGACCGGGACTAGCGGGGGCTCCTACAATGAGCAGTTCTTC	CASSSRRLTGTSGGSYNEQFF
TRBV7-2	TRBD2	-	TRBJ2-5	TGTGCCAGCAGCTTAGTACTCAGGGGAGGGACTAGCGGCAAAGAGACCCAGTACTTC	CASSLVLRGGTSGKETQYF
TRBV5-4	TRBD1	-	TRBJ1-2	TGTGCCAGCAGCTTGCCAGGGGGCGCGGGCTACACCTTC	CASSLPGGAGYTF
TRBV6-5	TRBD2	-	TRBJ2-3	TGTGCCAGCCAGACTAGCGGTAGCACAGATACGCAGTATTTT	CASQTSGSTDTQYF
TRBV9	TRBD1	-	TRBJ1-2	TGTGCCAGCAGCAACCCCGGACAGGGACCCAACTATGGCTACACCTTC	CASSNPGQGPNYGYTF
TRBV6-5	TRBD1	-	TRBJ2-7	TGTGCCAGCAGCCCAACAGACAGGGGCAACTACGAGCAGTACTTC	CASSPTDRGNYEQYF
TRBV18	-	-	TRBJ2-5	TGTGCCAGCTCACCTCAGGACATAAGGGGCGGTGAGACCCAGTACTTC	CASSPQDIRGGETQYF
TRBV9	-	-	TRBJ1-5	TGTGCCAGCAGCCACAGGGATAGCAATCAGCCCCAGCATTTT	CASSHRDSNQPQHF
TRBV6-5	TRBD1	-	TRBJ1-1	TGTGCCAGCACTTGGGACAGGAACACTGAAGCTTTCTTT	CASTWDRNTEAFF
TRBV6-5	-	-	TRBJ2-3	TGTGCCAGCAGTTACTCTCTCTCCACAGATACGCAGTATTTT	CASSYSLSTDTQYF
TRBV3-1/TRBV3-2	TRBD2	-	TRBJ2-1	TGTGCCAGCAGCCAATCTAGCGGCAGGAGTTCCTACAATGAGCAGTTCTTC	CASSQSSGRSSYNEQFF
TRBV12-5	-	-	TRBJ2-1	TGTGCTAGTGGTAAGGGGACTGACGACTCCGAGGAGCAGTTCTTC	CASGKGTDDSEEQFF
TRBV12-3/TRBV12-4	-	-	TRBJ2-5	TGTGCCAGCAGTTTAGGGGTTGGGGCGGCCCAGTACTTC	CASSLGVGAAQYF
TRBV7-2	TRBD1	-	TRBJ2-7	TGTGCCAGCAGCCCTCCCCCCGGGACAGGGAGTCCCTACGAGCAGTACTTC	CASSPPPGTGSPYEQYF
TRBV7-8	TRBD1	-	TRBJ1-5	TGTGCCAGCAGCCGGGGACAGCGCAATCAGCCCCAGCATTTT	CASSRGQRNQPQHF
TRBV7-9	TRBD1	few	TRBJ2-7	TGTGCCAGCGGACAGGGAGACAATCTCGAGCAGTACTTC	CASGQGDNLEQYF
TRBV19	-	-	TRBJ1-1	TGTGCCAGCAGTACCGGGACAAACATTGGCACTGAAGCTTTCTTT	CASSTGTNIGTEAFF
TRBV15	-	-	TRBJ2-6	TGTGCCACCAGCAGAGACCCTTCTGGGGCCAACGTCCTGACTTTC	CATSRDPSGANVLTF
TRBV19	TRBD1	once	TRBJ1-2	TGTGCCAGTGCCCGGGACAGGGCCAACTATGGCTACACCTTC	CASARDRANYGYTF
TRBV7-8	TRBD1	-	TRBJ2-5	TGTGCCAGCAGCTTGGCAGGGGGCATTGAGACCCAGTACTTC	CASSLAGGIETQYF
TRBV27	-	once	TRBJ1-2	TGTGCCAGCAGTTTGGACAGATTTAACTATGGCTACACCTTC	CASSLDRFNYGYTF
TRBV5-4	TRBD2	-	TRBJ2-7	TGTGCCAGCAGCCTTAGCGGGAGCTCCTACGAGCAGTACTTC	CASSLSGSSYEQYF
TRBV6-5	-	-	TRBJ2-7	TGTGCCAGCAGTTACAATGCAGCCTACGAGCAGTACTTC	CASSYNAAYEQYF
TRBV7-2	TRBD2	once	TRBJ2-3	TGTGCCAGCAGCTTCCGGGCGGGAGCTGGAGATACGCAGTATTTT	CASSFRAGAGDTQYF
TRBV6-5	TRBD1	-	TRBJ2-3	TGTGCCAGCACACGGACAGGGCGCACAGATACGCAGTATTTT	CASTRTGRTDTQYF
TRBV28	-	-	TRBJ1-1	TGTGCCAGCAGTTCGCTTTTAGACACTGAAGCTTTCTTT	CASSSLLDTEAFF
TRBV28	-	-	TRBJ1-5	TGTGCCAGCAGCCTGGGGGGGGGAGGCAATCAGCCCCAGCATTTT	CASSLGGGGNQPQHF
TRBV9	-	-	TRBJ1-5	TGTGCCAGCAGCGAACAGGTCGATCAGCCCCAGCATTTT	CASSEQVDQPQHF
TRBV10-2	-	-	TRBJ2-7	TGCGCCAGCAGTCAAGGGGGCTACGAGCAGTACTTC	CASSQGGYEQYF
TRBV15	TRBD1	-	TRBJ2-7	TGTGCCACCAGCAGAGGGGGACAGGACGTCTACGAGCAGTACTTC	CATSRGGQDVYEQYF
TRBV5-1	TRBD1	few	TRBJ1-1	TGCGCCAGCAGCTTGGCCACAGGGGTTAACACTGAAGCTTTCTTT	CASSLATGVNTEAFF